The entry below describes one TCR beta chain. Its specific antigen is unknown. Per-base qualities were not stored, and no clone one base away is much larger. TCRbeta CDR3 regions were amplified from genomic DNA using the immunoSEQ Assay, a bias-controlled multiplex PCR. On the authors' methods: Nucleated cell counts per sample were estimated from amplification of reference gene primers within the assay. To quantify the absolute abundance of each unique TCRbeta CDR3 rearrangement, sequence reads were collapsed and filtered. For each sample, productive Simpson clonality was calculated as the square root of Simpson's diversity index over productive rearrangements. In its TCRdb copy, this immuneACCESS table keeps in-frame sequences only and misses some clones. Where compared with another copy, unresolved V genes explain less than half of these, and the others have no known cause. V and J calls and clone size are copied from that table; D and trimming were computed from the DNA. The sample profile shows roughly 670,000 clones; 70% to 90% of them were found once. Clones ranked in the top ten supply approximately 0.3% of the sample.

The sample comes from a study of blood T cell repertoires in COVID-19 (TCRdb year 2020). For the wider study: Samples from collaborators originated in the United States, Italy and Spain and spanned both the acute and convalescent phases of COVID-19. The material from the prospective study consisted of cDNA or gDNA derived from T cells, B-cell-depleted T cells, or PBMCs. Subjects who had been exposed to COVID-19, were actively infected with it, or had recovered from it provided the deeply sampled blood TCRbeta repertoires that made up the dataset. A freely available public database, intended as a resource for researchers studying the immune response to SARS-CoV-2, is where the repertoires were released. The samples were drawn from the first 160 participants of the ongoing ImmuneRACE study and from roughly 1,300 subjects provided by 6 global collaborators. The sample metadata nearly always contained a de-identified subject ID, COVID-19 status, age in years and sex. HLA class I and class II types, where available, came from metadata supplied by the sample provider rather than from assay-based typing.

Whole blood was collected in K2EDTA tubes by collaborating institutions according to the institutions' own protocols. Collaborator samples were shipped for TCRbeta analysis as frozen whole blood, isolated PBMCs, or DNA extracted from either sample type. Overall study outcomes, separate from this receptor: The amount of clinical and demographic metadata varied by source and participant and was provided uncurated.

There are 13 amino acids in the CDR3, from cysteine to phenylalanine inclusive. Left in the record is the CDR3 DNA by itself, 39 bases read in frame from the first base. V lost 8 bases and J lost 14 bases; the stretch between them is 24 bases long. Source material: peripheral blood. The origin of this receptor is a young woman with acute or convalescent COVID-19. The chain couples TRBV12-3 or TRBV12-4 to TRBJ1-1; perhaps TRBD1 is the D gene, with 6 bases matching. The nucleotides read TGTGCCAGCTCCCGGAGCGGGACACCCCTCGACTTCTTT. This yields the protein CASSRSGTPLDFF.